Below, 20 T cell receptor beta chains from the same sample are listed, as sequenced in a study of blood T cell repertoires in COVID-19. Repertoires were generated with immunoSEQ multiplex PCR, while TCRdb's copy carries only in-frame clones and drops some. The repertoire includes 95,000 to 150,000 clones, 82% of them detected once, and about 4.5% sits in the top ten. Input material: peripheral blood. These receptors were collected from a woman aged 70-85 years with acute or convalescent COVID-19.

This clone was counted a few times. The chain combines TRBV5-4 with TRBJ2-5; TRBD2 agrees at 8 bases. The CDR3 is made up of 13 amino acids. J was trimmed by 4 bases and V by 9 bases; bases with no gene match: 8. From germline, CDR1 is SGHNT and CDR2 YYREEE (reference sequence). For the CDR3, the DNA is TGTGCCACCCGGGGGGGCTTAGGAGAGACCCAGTACTTC. Encoded protein: CATRGGLGETQYF. The full variable domain, its missing parts supplied by reference TRBV5-4 and TRBJ2-5, is ETGVTQSPTHLIKTRGQQVTLRCSSQSGHNTVSWYQQALGQGPQFIFQYYREEENGRGNFPPRFSGLQFPNYSSELNVNALELDDSALYLCATRGGLGETQYFGPGTRLLVL.

This chain joins TRBV11-3 and TRBJ2-3, with D tentatively TRBD2 (7 bases). The CDR3 is 16 residues long. Deletions cut 1 base from V and 2 bases from J, with 13 bases between. The V gene's germline CDR1 is SGHNT and CDR2 YENEEA. CDR3 sequence reads: CASSLVVAGATDTQYF. DNA for the CDR3: TGTGCCAGCAGCTTAGTTGTTGCGGGGGCCACAGATACGCAGTATTTT.

A single count supports this clone. J is TRBJ1-5 and V is TRBV5-6; TRBD1 matches 10 bases. Germline CDR1 SGHDT, CDR2 YYEEEE. J was trimmed by 2 bases and V by 2 bases; bases with no gene match: 4. The CDR3 spans 16 residues. The CDR3 DNA follows: TGTGCCAGCAGCTTCCGAGGACAGGGGGGCAATCAGCCCCAGCATTTT. This encodes CASSFRGQGGNQPQHF.

In this sample, this clone turned up once. The chain joins TRBV7-2 to TRBJ1-5; D call uncertain. CDR1 and CDR2 (germline): SGHTA, FQGNSA. Trimming cost V 1 base and J 11 bases, with 15 bases left between them. The CDR3 sequence is 14 residues long. This chain's CDR3 is CASSLEMFREAQHF. The CDR3 DNA reads as TGTGCCAGCAGCTTAGAGATGTTTAGGGAGGCCCAGCATTTT.

V is TRBV7-9 and J is TRBJ2-6; TRBD1 agrees at 8 bases. Per germline, CDR1 SEHNR and CDR2 FQNEAQ (reference sequence). V dropped 5 bases and J dropped 2; count of bases not matched to a gene: 14. This CDR3 has 19 amino acids. The CDR3 is CASSPYGDRNDAGANVLTF. The DNA of the CDR3 is TGTGCCAGCAGCCCATACGGGGACAGGAATGACGCTGGGGCCAACGTCCTGACTTTC.

A few counts support this clone. The rearrangement uses TRBV5-1 and TRBJ1-1; 7 bases align to TRBD1. The V segment lost 5 bases and the J segment 3 bases; nucleotides outside the gene matches: 4. Germline V lookup: CDR1 SGHRS, CDR2 YFSETQ. This CDR3 spans 13 amino acids. The CDR3 loop reads CASSTGAYTEAFF. CDR3 DNA sequence: TGCGCCAGCAGTACAGGGGCCTACACTGAAGCTTTCTTT.

This chain uses TRBV11-2 with TRBJ1-1; D is uncertain. Germline V CDR1 and CDR2: SGHAT, FQNNGV. The germline V and J ends were trimmed by 0 bases and 0 bases, with 8 bases remaining between them. The CDR3 length is 15 residues. The CDR3 loop reads CASSLELPVNTEAFF. For the CDR3, the DNA is TGTGCCAGCAGCTTAGAATTACCAGTGAACACTGAAGCTTTCTTT.

The V call is TRBV6-2 or TRBV6-3, the J call TRBJ1-5; maybe TRBD1 (5 bases). Trimming stripped 4 bases from V and 4 bases from J, with 8 bases between. The germline V gene encodes CDR1 MNHEY and CDR2 SVGEGT. The CDR3 is 13 residues long. The CDR3 here is CASSWGENQPQHF. The CDR3 nucleotides read TGTGCCAGCAGTTGGGGCGAAAATCAGCCCCAGCATTTT.

This chain links TRBV3-1 (or the pseudogene TRBV3-2) with TRBJ1-2; tentatively, D is TRBD1 (5 bases). CDR3 size: 15 residues. V shed 2 bases and J shed 2 bases, with 12 bases lying between them. From germline, CDR1 is LGHDT and CDR2 YNNKEL (reference sequence). The CDR3 coding sequence is TGTGCCAGCAGCCAATCGGACACCAAAAACTATGGCTACACCTTC. It translates to CASSQSDTKNYGYTF.

The V gene is TRBV4-3, the J gene TRBJ2-1; a possible D gene is TRBD2 (5 bases). V was pared by 0 bases and J by 8 bases, with 11 bases between. The CDR3 loop spans 14 amino acids. The germline V gene has CDR1 LGHNA and CDR2 YSLEER. The CDR3, as DNA: TGCGCCAGCAGCCAAGATAACCGGGGAGATGAGCAGTTCTTC. This codes for CASSQDNRGDEQFF.

The chain is built from TRBV3-1 (or the pseudogene TRBV3-2) and TRBJ2-7; D is perhaps TRBD1 (6 bases). CDR1 is LGHDT and CDR2 is YNNKEL in the germline V gene (reference sequence). The V gene lost 1 base and the J gene lost 2 bases, with 12 bases spanning the gap. The CDR3 consists of 15 residues. CDR3: CASSQVWDTTYEQYF. CDR3 bases: TGTGCCAGCAGCCAAGTCTGGGACACCACCTACGAGCAGTACTTC.

The chain is built from TRBV7-2 and TRBJ1-2; 7 bases map to TRBD1. CDR3 length: 14 residues. J was trimmed by 4 bases and V by 4 bases; bases with no gene match: 6. From germline, CDR1 is SGHTA and CDR2 FQGNSA. This chain's CDR3 is CASSSRQGGYGYTF. The CDR3 bases are TGTGCCAGCAGCTCCCGACAGGGTGGCTATGGCTACACCTTC.

The V gene is TRBV6-2 or TRBV6-3, the J gene TRBJ1-2; 7 bases match TRBD1. The CDR3 is made up of 14 amino acids. Germline V gene data show CDR1 as MNHEY and CDR2 as SVGEGT. The trim removed 7 bases at V and 4 bases at J, leaving 9 bases unmatched. The CDR3 is CASTPLRTGYGYTF. The CDR3 DNA sequence: TGTGCCAGCACCCCCCTCCGGACAGGCTATGGCTACACCTTC.

This clone was found a few times. The chain couples TRBV12-5 to TRBJ1-5; D perhaps matches TRBD1 (5 bases). Germline CDR1 and CDR2: LGHNT and FRNRAP. CDR3 size: 13 residues. V gave up 4 bases and J gave up 7 bases, with 11 bases separating them. The CDR3 DNA sequence: TGTGCTAGTGGTTCTGGGGGGGGGCAGCCCCAGCATTTT. It encodes CASGSGGGQPQHF.

This clone has a single count. The rearrangement uses TRBV6-5 and TRBJ2-1; 11 positions match TRBD1. Germline loops: CDR1 MNHEY, CDR2 SVGAGI. Unmatched junction bases numbered 5, after V lost 2 bases and J lost 5 bases. CDR3 length: 16 residues. The CDR3 here is CASSYPDRGLHNEQFF. CDR3 in DNA: TGTGCCAGCAGTTACCCGGACAGGGGGCTCCACAATGAGCAGTTCTTC.

This chain links TRBV12-3 or TRBV12-4 with TRBJ1-2; 9 nucleotides match TRBD1. This CDR3 has 13 amino acids. Trimming removed 5 bases from V and 4 bases from J; junction bases left unmatched: 2. CDR3 coding DNA: TGTGCCAGCAGTCGGACAGGGGCCTATGGCTACACCTTC. Translated: CASSRTGAYGYTF.

The chain employs TRBV6-2 or TRBV6-3 and TRBJ1-6, with D uncertain. Trimming took off 6 bases at V and 12 bases at J, with 18 bases between the two ends. There are 14 residues in the CDR3. Germline V CDR1 and CDR2: MNHEY, SVGEGT. CDR3 coding DNA: TGTGCCAGCAGCTCCCCACGACTAACTCAACCCCTCCACTTT. This sequence encodes CASSSPRLTQPLHF.

The chain joins TRBV6-2 or TRBV6-3 to TRBJ1-5; 7 bases are shared with TRBD1. This CDR3 has 15 residues. V lost 6 bases and J lost 5; bases outside the gene matches: 10. Germline V lookup: CDR1 MNHEY, CDR2 SVGEGT. CDR3 coding DNA: TGTGCCAGCAGCCTCACAGGGGAAGGCTATCAGCCCCAGCATTTT. It encodes CASSLTGEGYQPQHF.

The chain uses TRBV18 and TRBJ1-1, with D maybe TRBD1 (6 bases). The V gene lost 4 bases and the J gene lost 0 bases, with 27 bases spanning the gap. In germline, CDR1 is KGHSH, CDR2 LQKENI. This CDR3 spans 20 amino acids. CDR3 coding DNA: TGTGCCAGCTCACTCCAGTTGGTATCGTTTGCGGGGGGCGTGAACACTGAAGCTTTCTTT. This encodes CASSLQLVSFAGGVNTEAFF.

The chain has TRBV6-5 and TRBJ1-2; D is uncertain. V lost 7 bases and J 1 base, leaving 7 bases between the germline ends. CDR3 length: 12 residues. Germline lookup yields CDR1 MNHEY and CDR2 SVGAGI. CDR3 coding DNA: TGTGCCAGCACCCCCAGTAACTATGGCTACACCTTC. This encodes CASTPSNYGYTF.